The T cell receptor beta chain under discussion was sequenced for a study of CD8+ T cells in alopecia areata. TCR sequencing used cDNA made by reverse transcription of extracted RNA. TCRdb's copy holds only in-frame clones and misses some; the assay was immunoSEQ multiplex PCR. Among 35,000 to 45,000 clones listed, 45% to 55% were seen once. CD4+ cells from five patients were sorted into CD25+CD127- cells. J lost 1 base, V lost 0 bases, and 4 bases had no gene match. CDR3 size: 15 residues. Germline loops: CDR1 SGHDT, CDR2 YYEEEE. This chain uses TRBV5-6 with TRBJ2-7; 7 bases agree with TRBD1. The source material was CD4+ Tregs sorted from blood. The clonotype comes from a human donor with alopecia areata. Here the CDR3 DNA reads TGTGCCAGCAGCTTGGTACCGGACAGGTCCTACGAGCAGTACTTC. Residues: CASSLVPDRSYEQYF.